This T cell receptor beta chain was recorded in a study of T cells after yellow fever vaccination. Study-wide results and limits: Faster peaking, at day 5 versus 15, marked a secondary response that was weaker. Post-booster repertoires again held most primary-vaccination clones (roughly 96% CD4, over 80% CD8). A limited proportion of clonotypes was detected within both the CD4 and CD8 compartments.

This CDR3 is built from 14 residues. CDR1 is MNHNS and CDR2 is SASEGT in the germline V gene. J lost 13 bases, V lost 6 bases, and 15 bases had no gene match. The TCR cDNA carried a universal primer site and UMIs from 5'RACE template switching. In TCRdb, the 5' RACE reads were re-called with MiXCR into one record per CDR3 protein. The sample consists of about 85,000 distinct CDR3 sequences, approximately 12% of them appearing once. This clonotype has only a few counts. The sequenced sample was CD8+ T cells not binding an NS4B(214-222) dextramer, sorted from PBMCs, obtained 21 days after the first yellow fever vaccination. The origin of this receptor is a young man who received the YFV17D yellow fever vaccine. The chain employs TRBV6-1 and TRBJ2-7; 10 nucleotides line up with TRBD2. As DNA, the CDR3 is TGTGCCAGCAGCTCCTACACCGGGACTAGCGTTGTCTACTTC. It translates to CASSSYTGTSVVYF.